This entry concerns a single T cell receptor (beta chain). Its antigen remains unidentified. The CDR3 loop spans 15 amino acids. In germline, CDR1 is LNHDA, CDR2 SQIVND (reference sequence). Trimming took off 4 bases at V and 7 bases at J, with 17 bases between the two ends. The donors were all Caucasian adults (living in Nashville, Tennessee). The investigators split CD4+ cells into a CD45RA+ naive subset and a CD45RA-negative memory subset. The sample is drawn from a study of shared clonotypes between healthy human individuals. Across the study: A couple of women and a few men aged 18 to 49 served as donors. General study results and limits: Naive subsets generally exceeded memory subsets in estimated richness.

The method was immunoSEQ multiplex PCR; TCRdb's version includes in-frame clones alone and lacks a portion of them. Among 2 million to 3 million clones, 93% were seen once, and the ten largest hold about 0.39%. This chain links TRBV19 with TRBJ1-5; D possibly corresponds to TRBD1 (5 bases). Specimen: naive CD4+ T cells from PBMCs. Regarding subset: CD45RA+ positively selected. The receptor was isolated from a man aged 18 to 35 in good health. Some clones in this sample may be carry-over from other donors' samples. CDR3 sequence (DNA): TGTGCCAGTAGTACTCCGGAGGGACGGCACCAGCCCCAGCATTTT. The encoded protein is CASSTPEGRHQPQHF.